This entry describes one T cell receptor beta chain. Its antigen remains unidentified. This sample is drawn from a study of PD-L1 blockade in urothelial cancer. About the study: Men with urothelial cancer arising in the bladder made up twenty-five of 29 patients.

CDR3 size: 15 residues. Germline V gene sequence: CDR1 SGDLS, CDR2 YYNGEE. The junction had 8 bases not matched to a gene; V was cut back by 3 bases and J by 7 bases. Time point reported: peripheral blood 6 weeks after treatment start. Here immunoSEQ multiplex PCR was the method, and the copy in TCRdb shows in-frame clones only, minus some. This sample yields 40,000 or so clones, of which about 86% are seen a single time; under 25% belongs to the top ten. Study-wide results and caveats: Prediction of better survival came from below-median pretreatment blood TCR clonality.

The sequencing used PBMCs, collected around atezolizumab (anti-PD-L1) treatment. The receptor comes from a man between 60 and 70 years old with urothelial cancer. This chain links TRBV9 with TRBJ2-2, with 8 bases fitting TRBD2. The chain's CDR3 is CASSALGGANGELFF. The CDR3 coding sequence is TGTGCCAGCAGCGCTCTCGGGGGGGCCAACGGGGAGCTGTTTTTT.